These 14 T cell receptor beta chains came from one sample sequenced in a study of blood T cell repertoires in COVID-19. TCRdb's copy holds only in-frame clones and misses some; the assay was immunoSEQ multiplex PCR. The sample carries about 27,000 clones, approximately 72% recorded once. The specimen was peripheral blood. The receptor source for this set is a man in his sixties with active or convalescent COVID-19.

This clone was detected once. The chain is built from TRBV19 and TRBJ2-2; D remains ambiguous. The V gene lost 6 bases and the J gene lost 4 bases, with 15 bases spanning the gap. CDR3 size: 15 residues. From germline, CDR1 is LNHDA and CDR2 SQIVND (reference sequence). The CDR3 sequence: CASSLEIVSTGELFF. In DNA, the CDR3 is TGTGCCAGTAGCCTCGAAATAGTATCCACCGGGGAGCTGTTTTTT.

The chain is built from TRBV5-1 and TRBJ2-1, with D maybe TRBD1 (6 bases). Deletions cut 2 bases from V and 7 bases from J, with 37 bases between. The CDR3 extends over 22 amino acids. Per the germline V gene, CDR1 is SGHRS and CDR2 is YFSETQ. The CDR3: CASSFIVPGVDIPLPSGNEQFF. In DNA, the CDR3 is TGCGCCAGCAGCTTCATTGTACCAGGGGTAGACATTCCTCTCCCATCGGGGAATGAGCAGTTCTTC.

A few counts support this clone. This rearrangement joins TRBV6-5 to TRBJ1-2; no reliable D call. This CDR3 region has 13 residues. V lost 6 bases and J 5 bases, leaving 13 bases between the germline ends. Germline CDR1 and CDR2: MNHEY and SVGAGI. CDR3 residues: CASSRGSLYGYTF. The CDR3 DNA is TGTGCCAGCAGCCGAGGGAGTCTTTATGGCTACACCTTC.

There are a few counts of this clone. The CDR3 coding sequence is TGTGCCAGCAGCCAAGGTTGGACAGTCACAGATACGCAGTATTTT. It codes for CASSQGWTVTDTQYF. The chain joins TRBV3-1 (or the pseudogene TRBV3-2) to TRBJ2-3; possible D gene TRBD1, 6 bases. Germline CDR1 is LGHDT and CDR2 is YNNKEL (reference sequence). Deletions cut 1 base from V and 2 bases from J, with 10 bases between. This CDR3 comprises 15 residues.

The chain links TRBV6-5 to TRBJ1-6; 8 nucleotides line up with TRBD1. The J segment lost 4 bases and the V segment lost 8 bases, leaving 7 bases of the junction unmatched. The CDR3 consists of 15 residues. CDR1 MNHEY and CDR2 SVGAGI come from the germline V gene. CDR3 residues: CASLPGQGYNSPLHF. The CDR3 region has the DNA TGTGCCAGCCTTCCTGGACAGGGTTATAATTCACCCCTCCACTTT.

A few counts support this clone. V usage is TRBV5-1 and J usage is TRBJ1-2, with D maybe TRBD1 (5 bases). Germline V CDR1 and CDR2: SGHRS, YFSETQ. V gave up 3 bases and J gave up 1 base, with 13 bases separating them. The CDR3 has 15 amino acids. CDR3 sequence: CASSSETDRNYGYTF. DNA for the CDR3: TGCGCCAGCAGCTCGGAGACAGACCGTAACTATGGCTACACCTTC.

The V call is TRBV2, the J call TRBJ2-7; the D gene is possibly TRBD1 (5 bases). Germline CDR1 reads SNHLY; CDR2 reads FYNNEI. The CDR3 runs 14 residues. Deletions cut 8 bases from V and 2 bases from J, with 16 bases between. The CDR3 region has the DNA TGTGCCAGCTTCAGCGCTAGGGGTACCTACGAGCAGTACTTC. Encoded protein: CASFSARGTYEQYF. The complete variable domain, with remaining parts taken from reference TRBV2 and TRBJ2-7, reads EPEVTQTPSHQVTQMGQEVILRCVPISNHLYFYWYRQILGQKVEFLVSFYNNEISEKSEIFDDQFSVERPDGSNFTLKIRSTKLEDSAMYFCASFSARGTYEQYFGPGTRLTVT.

The rearrangement links TRBV6-5 to TRBJ2-5; D might be TRBD2 (5 bases). Germline assignment: CDR1 MNHEY and CDR2 SVGAGI. The ends were cut back, 9 bases at V and 1 base at J, with 12 bases in the middle. This CDR3 contains 13 residues. The CDR3 nucleotides read TGTGCCAGTAACCGGGGAACCCAAGAGACCCAGTACTTC. Its protein product is CASNRGTQETQYF.

The chain is built from TRBV28 and TRBJ1-5, with D possibly TRBD1 on 5 matching bases. The V and J ends lost 5 bases and 7 bases respectively, with 9 bases between them. This CDR3 contains 12 residues. Germline values: CDR1 MDHEN, CDR2 SYDVKM. The CDR3 sequence is CASSLPGQPQHF. The CDR3, as DNA: TGTGCCAGCAGTCTACCAGGGCAGCCCCAGCATTTT.

This clone has more than one count but fewer than ten. V gene TRBV4-2 combines with J gene TRBJ1-3; 11 bases map to TRBD1. J lost 13 bases, V lost 2 bases, and 10 bases had no gene match. Germline loops: CDR1 LGHNA, CDR2 YNFKEQ. CDR3 size: 15 residues. CDR3 residues: CASSQPRGQGAGIYF. For the CDR3, the DNA is TGTGCCAGCAGCCAACCGCGCGGACAGGGGGCCGGAATATATTTT.

The chain links TRBV21-1 to TRBJ1-1; no check of the table's D call, TRBD1, against the DNA was made. TRBV21-1 is listed as a pseudogene. CDR3 length equals 15 residues. CDR3 bases: TGTGCCAGCAGCGCCCCGAGGGACAGGGCCGCTGAAGCTTTCTTT. This encodes CASSAPRDRAAEAFF.

The chain employs TRBV7-6 and TRBJ2-2, with 9 bases matching TRBD1. The CDR3 covers 16 residues. J lost 1 base, V lost 11 bases, and 11 bases had no gene match. CDR1 is SGHVS, CDR2 FNYEAQ, per germline. CDR3 loop: CAAGRRGQGNTGELFF. CDR3 in DNA: TGTGCCGCGGGCCGCCGGGGACAGGGGAACACCGGGGAGCTGTTTTTT.

The chain combines TRBV27 with TRBJ2-5; 15 nucleotides align to TRBD2. There are 18 residues in the CDR3. CDR1 and CDR2 from the germline V gene are MNHEY and SMNVEV (reference sequence). The V and J ends lost 3 bases and 2 bases, in that order; junction bases with no gene match: 7. The CDR3 bases are TGTGCCAGCAGTTTCCGAGGACTAGCGGGAGGGCCGCAAGAGACCCAGTACTTC. It translates to CASSFRGLAGGPQETQYF.

V usage is TRBV20-1 and J usage is TRBJ1-2, with a weak D call TRBD1 (5 bases). V was shortened by 3 bases and J by 8 bases, with 13 bases between the two germline ends. The CDR3 consists of 12 residues. Germline loops: CDR1 DFQATT, CDR2 SNEGSKA (reference sequence). The CDR3 DNA is TGCAGTGCTAGTGAGGGGCCTTGGGGCTACACCTTC. Protein sequence: CSASEGPWGYTF.